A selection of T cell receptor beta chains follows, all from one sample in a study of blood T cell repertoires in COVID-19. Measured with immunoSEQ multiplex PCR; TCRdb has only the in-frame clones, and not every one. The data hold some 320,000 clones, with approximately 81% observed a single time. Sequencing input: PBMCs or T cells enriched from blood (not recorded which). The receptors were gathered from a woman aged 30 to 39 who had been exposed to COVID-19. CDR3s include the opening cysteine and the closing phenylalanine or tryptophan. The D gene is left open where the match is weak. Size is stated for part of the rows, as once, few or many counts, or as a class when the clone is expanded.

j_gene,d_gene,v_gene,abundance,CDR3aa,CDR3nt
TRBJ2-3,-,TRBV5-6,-,CASSAQSGSVTQYF,TGTGCCAGCAGCGCGCAATCAGGGTCGGTTACGCAGTATTTT
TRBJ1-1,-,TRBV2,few,CASSEALAEVAAFF,TGTGCCAGCAGTGAAGCGTTGGCCGAGGTCGCAGCTTTCTTT
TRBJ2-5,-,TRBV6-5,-,CASSYGGKETQYF,TGTGCCAGCAGTTACGGGGGGAAAGAGACCCAGTACTTC
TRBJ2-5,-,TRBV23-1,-,CASSRGRGKETQYF,TGCGCCAGCAGTCGGGGGAGGGGGAAAGAGACCCAGTACTTC
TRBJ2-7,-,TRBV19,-,CASSIMASYEQYF,TGTGCCAGTAGTATCATGGCTTCCTACGAGCAGTACTTC
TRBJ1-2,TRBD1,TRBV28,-,CASSPIQGVWDGYTF,TGTGCCAGCAGTCCCATCCAGGGGGTTTGGGATGGCTACACCTTC
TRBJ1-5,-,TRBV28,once,CASCTAGSRRGQPQHF,TGTGCCAGCTGTACCGCTGGGTCACGAAGAGGTCAGCCCCAGCATTTT
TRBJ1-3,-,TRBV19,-,CASLAAGNTIYF,TGTGCCAGTTTGGCGGCCGGAAACACCATATATTTT
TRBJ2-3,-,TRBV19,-,CASSLSVLMTDTQYF,TGTGCCAGTAGTCTCTCGGTCCTCATGACAGATACGCAGTATTTT
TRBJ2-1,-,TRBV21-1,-,CASSQGPPKDNNEQFF,TGTGCCAGCAGCCAGGGCCCTCCTAAGGATAACAATGAGCAGTTCTTC
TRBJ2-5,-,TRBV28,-,CASSSGETQYF,TGTGCCAGCAGTTCAGGGGAGACCCAGTACTTC
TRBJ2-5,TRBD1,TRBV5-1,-,CASSLGPGTGGETQYF,TGCGCCAGCAGCTTGGGCCCCGGGACAGGGGGAGAGACCCAGTACTTC
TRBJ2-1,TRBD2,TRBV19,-,CASATSGSSYNEQFF,TGTGCCAGCGCTACTAGCGGGAGCTCCTACAATGAGCAGTTCTTC
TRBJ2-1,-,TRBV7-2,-,CASSLQGGSYNEQFF,TGTGCCAGCAGCTTACAGGGTGGATCCTACAATGAGCAGTTCTTC
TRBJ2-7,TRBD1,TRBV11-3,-,CASSSGQLGEQYF,TGTGCCAGCAGCTCGGGACAGCTGGGCGAGCAGTACTTC
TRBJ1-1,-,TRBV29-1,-,CSYATGLEAFF,TGCAGCTATGCGACAGGCCTGGAAGCTTTCTTT
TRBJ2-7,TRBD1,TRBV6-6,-,CASSDREVGEQYF,TGTGCCAGCTCGGACAGGGAAGTCGGCGAGCAGTACTTC
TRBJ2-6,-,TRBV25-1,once,CASLSIGGANVLTF,TGTGCCAGTTTAAGCATTGGTGGGGCCAACGTCCTGACTTTC
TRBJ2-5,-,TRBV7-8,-,CASSSRYPVSKTQYF,TGTGCCAGCAGCTCCCGATACCCGGTCTCGAAGACCCAGTACTTC
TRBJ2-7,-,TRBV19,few,CASSGKVRYEQYF,TGTGCCAGTTCAGGCAAAGTGAGATACGAGCAGTACTTC
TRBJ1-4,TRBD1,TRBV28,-,CASTPQGGWEKLFF,TGTGCCAGCACCCCTCAGGGGGGATGGGAAAAACTGTTTTTT
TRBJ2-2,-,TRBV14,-,CASSRKGVRSTGELFF,TGTGCCAGCAGCCGGAAGGGAGTTCGGAGCACCGGGGAGCTGTTTTTT
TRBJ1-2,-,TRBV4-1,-,CASSQDLTGIFFGYTF,TGCGCCAGCAGCCAAGATCTTACAGGGATATTTTTCGGCTACACCTTC
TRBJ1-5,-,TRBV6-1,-,CASSERMSDQPQHF,TGTGCCAGCAGTGAAAGGATGAGCGACCAGCCCCAGCATTTT
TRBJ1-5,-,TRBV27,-,CASSPERDWPQHF,TGTGCCAGCAGCCCCGAGAGGGATTGGCCCCAGCATTTT
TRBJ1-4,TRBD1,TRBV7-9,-,CASDRDRVNEKLFF,TGTGCCAGCGACCGTGACAGGGTAAATGAAAAACTGTTTTTT
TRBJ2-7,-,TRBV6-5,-,CASSYGSPGGTYEQYF,TGTGCCAGCAGTTACGGGTCCCCTGGGGGGACCTACGAGCAGTACTTC
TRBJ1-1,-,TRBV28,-,CASSRTGNTEAFF,TGTGCCAGCAGTCGTACAGGGAACACTGAAGCTTTCTTT
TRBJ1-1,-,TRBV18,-,CASSPWGGITEAFF,TGTGCCAGCTCACCATGGGGGGGAATCACTGAAGCTTTCTTT
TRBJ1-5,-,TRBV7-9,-,CASSRGSAAGHSNQPQHF,TGTGCCAGCAGCCGGGGCTCCGCCGCGGGGCATAGCAATCAGCCCCAGCATTTT
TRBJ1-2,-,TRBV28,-,CASTRWGERGYTF,TGTGCCAGCACTAGATGGGGGGAACGAGGCTACACCTTC
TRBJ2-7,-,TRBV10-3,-,CAISVDAGPRGLEQYF,TGTGCCATCTCCGTAGATGCAGGGCCGCGGGGCCTGGAGCAGTACTTC
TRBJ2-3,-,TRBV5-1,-,CASSQQGMSTDTQYF,TGCGCCAGCAGCCAGCAGGGTATGAGCACAGATACGCAGTATTTT
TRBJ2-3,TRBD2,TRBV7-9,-,CASSEGLAGNTQYF,TGTGCCAGCAGCGAGGGACTAGCGGGAAATACGCAGTATTTT
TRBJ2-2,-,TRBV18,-,CASSVSTTGVGELFF,TGTGCCAGCTCTGTCAGTACCACGGGAGTCGGGGAGCTGTTTTTT
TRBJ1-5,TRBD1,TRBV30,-,CAWSSTGIGQPQHF,TGTGCCTGGAGCTCGACAGGGATCGGACAGCCCCAGCATTTT
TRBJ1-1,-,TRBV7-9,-,CASSFGGNTEAFF,TGTGCCAGCAGCTTCGGGGGGAACACTGAAGCTTTCTTT
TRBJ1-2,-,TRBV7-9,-,CASSLVTSTGYGYTF,TGTGCCAGCAGCTTAGTCACATCCACGGGCTATGGCTACACCTTC
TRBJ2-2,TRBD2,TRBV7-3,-,CASSLTPPRVAGGHKELFF,TGTGCCAGCAGCTTAACGCCACCCAGGGTAGCGGGGGGCCACAAGGAGCTGTTTTTT
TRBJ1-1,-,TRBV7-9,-,CASSTGTGEAFF,TGTGCCAGCAGCACCGGGACTGGTGAAGCTTTCTTT
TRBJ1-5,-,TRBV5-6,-,CASSLYNQPQHF,TGTGCCAGCAGCCTGTACAATCAGCCCCAGCATTTT
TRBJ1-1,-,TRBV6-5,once,CASDLGGAMNTEAFF,TGTGCCAGCGATTTAGGCGGAGCCATGAACACTGAAGCTTTCTTT
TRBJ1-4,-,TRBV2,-,CATSLLGANEKLFF,TGTGCCACCTCACTCTTGGGAGCTAATGAAAAACTGTTTTTT
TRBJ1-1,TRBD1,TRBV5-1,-,CASSLGDRDTTEAFF,TGCGCCAGCAGCCTTGGGGACAGGGATACAACTGAAGCTTTCTTT
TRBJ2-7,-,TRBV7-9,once,CASSLDRNEQYF,TGTGCCAGCAGCTTAGACAGGAACGAGCAGTACTTC
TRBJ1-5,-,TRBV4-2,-,CASSQEEARSNQPQHF,TGTGCCAGCAGCCAAGAAGAAGCGCGGAGCAATCAGCCCCAGCATTTT
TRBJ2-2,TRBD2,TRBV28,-,CASSLWTSGRAHTGELFF,TGTGCCAGCAGTTTATGGACTAGCGGGAGGGCCCACACCGGGGAGCTGTTTTTT
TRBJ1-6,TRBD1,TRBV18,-,CASSLSSGQDINSPLHF,TGTGCCAGCTCACTCTCTTCGGGACAGGATATTAATTCACCCCTCCACTTT
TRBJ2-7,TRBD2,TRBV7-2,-,CASSLASGGRYEQYF,TGTGCCAGCAGCTTAGCCAGCGGGGGGCGATACGAGCAGTACTTC
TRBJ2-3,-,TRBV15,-,CATSRSGGAFNTDTQYF,TGTGCCACCAGCAGAAGTGGAGGGGCCTTCAACACAGATACGCAGTATTTT
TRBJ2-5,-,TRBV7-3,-,CASSPSGAGATQETQYF,TGTGCCAGCAGCCCCTCTGGGGCAGGGGCTACTCAAGAGACCCAGTACTTC